This entry lists 18 T cell receptor beta chains sequenced from one sample in a study of blood T cell repertoires in COVID-19. Produced via immunoSEQ multiplex PCR; TCRdb's table is partial and in-frame only. The sample consists of roughly 170,000 clones, roughly 80% of them appearing once. The specimen was PBMCs or T cells enriched from blood (not recorded which). Every receptor here comes from a woman between 45 and 65 years old who had recovered from COVID-19.

This clone showed up many times. The rearrangement joins TRBV4-2 to TRBJ1-1; possibly TRBD1 for D (6 bases). Germline assignment: CDR1 LGHNA and CDR2 YNFKEQ. CDR3 length equals 14 residues. V gave up 4 bases and J gave up 1 base, with 10 bases separating them. CDR3 nucleotides: TGTGCCAGCAGCCGAGGACAGAGGAACACTGAAGCTTTCTTT. It encodes CASSRGQRNTEAFF.

The chain couples TRBV7-8 to TRBJ1-5; D is unresolved. V was clipped by 4 bases and J by 7 bases, with 8 bases between them. Germline V CDR1 and CDR2: SGHVS, FQNEAQ. The CDR3 contains 12 residues. CDR3 DNA sequence: TGTGCCAGCAGCTCTGATAGCCAGCCCCAGCATTTT. Its translation: CASSSDSQPQHF.

The chain carries TRBV4-3 and TRBJ1-1; TRBD1 matches 9 bases. Germline V lookup: CDR1 LGHNA, CDR2 YSLEER. The junction had 9 bases not matched to a gene; V was cut back by 4 bases and J by 6 bases. The CDR3 loop spans 15 amino acids. Here the CDR3 reads CASSLQDRGSAEAFF. The CDR3 DNA sequence: TGCGCCAGCAGCCTCCAGGACAGGGGTAGCGCTGAAGCTTTCTTT.

This chain connects TRBV7-9 to TRBJ1-5, with unresolved D. Trimming shortened V by 1 base and J by 5 bases, and 6 bases separated the two germline ends. CDR3 length equals 13 residues. CDR1 and CDR2 from the germline V gene are SEHNR and FQNEAQ (reference sequence). CDR3: CASSLGFDQPQHF. The CDR3 bases are TGTGCCAGCAGCTTAGGTTTCGATCAGCCCCAGCATTTT.

The chain couples TRBV7-9 to TRBJ1-4; D may be TRBD1 (6 bases). Germline V gives CDR1 SEHNR, CDR2 FQNEAQ (reference sequence). This CDR3 contains 17 residues. V gave up 1 base and J gave up 7 bases, with 19 bases separating them. CDR3 DNA sequence: TGTGCCAGCAGCTTAGGGGGGCACGGGGCGCAGGGTGAAAAACTGTTTTTT. Protein sequence: CASSLGGHGAQGEKLFF.

This chain connects TRBV27 to TRBJ2-1; weak D call: TRBD1 (6 bases). V was clipped by 7 bases and J by 3 bases, with 13 bases between them. The CDR3 runs to 14 residues. Germline CDR1 and CDR2: MNHEY and SMNVEV (reference sequence). The CDR3 reads CASTAGVFYNEQFF. For the CDR3, the DNA is TGTGCCAGCACGGCAGGGGTTTTCTACAATGAGCAGTTCTTC.

This clone was seen a few times. The chain carries TRBV12-3 or TRBV12-4 and TRBJ1-1, with D hard to call. V was clipped by 6 bases and J by 8 bases, with 10 bases between them. CDR3 length: 11 residues. The CDR3 bases are TGTGCCAGCAGCCCGGGAGTCGAAGCTTTCTTT. Protein sequence: CASSPGVEAFF.

The chain carries TRBV2 and TRBJ2-1; 11 bases are shared with TRBD2. The germline CDR1 and CDR2 sequences are SNHLY and FYNNEI. The CDR3 extends over 16 amino acids. V was clipped by 3 bases and J by 3 bases; unmatched bases: 4. The CDR3 bases are TGTGCCAGCAGTGACCTAGCGGGGGGTCTCTACAATGAGCAGTTCTTC. This encodes CASSDLAGGLYNEQFF.

The chain joins TRBV7-8 to TRBJ2-3; 15 bases are shared with TRBD2. The V gene's germline CDR1 is SGHVS and CDR2 FQNEAQ. This CDR3 contains 15 residues. V dropped 5 bases and J dropped 9; count of bases not matched to a gene: 6. In nucleotides, the CDR3 is TGTGCCAGCAGCCAGGGACTAGCGGGGGGAGTCACGCAGTATTTT. Translated, it gives CASSQGLAGGVTQYF.

The rearrangement uses TRBV24-1 and TRBJ2-1; 8 nucleotides agree with TRBD1. Germline V gene data show CDR1 as KGHDR and CDR2 as SFDVKD. This CDR3 is 17 amino acids long. With 4 bases clipped from V and 6 bases from J, the junction kept 13 bases outside the gene matches. CDR3 region: CATSELHGTGLLNEQFF. The CDR3 nucleotides read TGTGCCACCAGTGAACTGCACGGGACAGGATTACTCAATGAGCAGTTCTTC.

This clone has just one count. This chain links TRBV4-1 with TRBJ1-6; D not certain. The CDR3 is 16 amino acids. Looked up from germline, CDR1 is MGHRA and CDR2 is YSYEKL. The germline V and J ends were trimmed by 4 bases and 5 bases, with 15 bases remaining between them. The CDR3 coding sequence is TGCGCCAGCAGCCCTCCCCCACAGTCAGATAATTCACCCCTCCACTTT. Translation gives CASSPPPQSDNSPLHF.

The V call is TRBV28, the J call TRBJ2-5; D not resolved. Germline CDR1 MDHEN, CDR2 SYDVKM. Trimming took off 2 bases at V and 7 bases at J, with 11 bases between the two ends. CDR3 length: 13 residues. Written as DNA, the CDR3 is TGTGCCAGCAGTTTAGAGGCTCAGTGGACCCAGTACTTC. Translation: CASSLEAQWTQYF.

This rearrangement joins TRBV11-2 to TRBJ2-1; D is unclear. The V gene lost 0 bases and the J gene lost 0 bases, with 6 bases spanning the gap. Germline loops: CDR1 SGHAT, CDR2 FQNNGV. The CDR3 totals 15 residues. For the CDR3, the DNA is TGTGCCAGCAGCTTAGAAGTCAGCTCCTACAATGAGCAGTTCTTC. Translation: CASSLEVSSYNEQFF.

This clone was seen more than once but under ten times. V and J are TRBV30 and TRBJ1-2; D is unclear. Germline-derived CDR1 and CDR2 are GTSNPN and SVGIG (reference sequence). V lost 3 bases to trimming and J lost 4 bases, with 9 bases between them. CDR3 size: 12 residues. The CDR3 reads CAWSQNGYGYTF. CDR3 nucleotides: TGTGCCTGGAGCCAGAATGGCTATGGCTACACCTTC.

The rearrangement links TRBV19 to TRBJ1-5; D not resolved. CDR3 size: 16 residues. Per germline, CDR1 LNHDA and CDR2 SQIVND (reference sequence). The V end lost 7 bases, the J end lost 0 bases, and 16 bases lay between the germline ends. DNA for the CDR3: TGTGCCAGTAAAATTAAGGCGGGATATAGCAATCAGCCCCAGCATTTT. This gives the protein CASKIKAGYSNQPQHF.

This clone was detected once. This chain joins TRBV19 and TRBJ1-2, with a tentative D call TRBD1 (5 bases). Between the trimmed V and J ends, which lost 2 bases and 4 bases, there was a span of 14 bases. Germline CDR1 LNHDA, CDR2 SQIVND (reference sequence). The CDR3 runs to 15 residues. This chain's CDR3 is CASSIPRAGGYGYTF. The CDR3 nucleotides are TGTGCCAGTAGTATACCGCGGGCCGGGGGCTATGGCTACACCTTC. The full variable domain, completed using reference TRBV19 and TRBJ1-2, is DGGITQSPKYLFRKEGQNVTLSCEQNLNHDAMYWYRQDPGQGLRLIYYSQIVNDFQKGDIAEGYSVSREKKESFPLTVTSAQKNPTAFYLCASSIPRAGGYGYTFGSGTRLTVV.

The sample holds one count of this clone. The chain uses TRBV7-2 and TRBJ1-5, with D unclear. This CDR3 has 14 residues. The V and J ends lost 0 bases and 6 bases respectively, with 9 bases between them. CDR1 is SGHTA, CDR2 FQGNSA, per germline. In DNA form, the CDR3 reads TGTGCCAGCAGCTTAGCTTTCTCCGGTCAGCCCCAGCATTTT. Amino acid sequence: CASSLAFSGQPQHF.

This sequence joins TRBV5-1 and TRBJ1-4, with a weak D call TRBD1 (5 bases). Germline V gives CDR1 SGHRS, CDR2 YFSETQ. Trimming took 0 bases from V and 5 from J, leaving 8 bases between them. This CDR3 region has 14 residues. CDR3 in amino acids: CASSLGAGNEKLFF. The CDR3 DNA is TGCGCCAGCAGCTTGGGGGCAGGGAATGAAAAACTGTTTTTT.